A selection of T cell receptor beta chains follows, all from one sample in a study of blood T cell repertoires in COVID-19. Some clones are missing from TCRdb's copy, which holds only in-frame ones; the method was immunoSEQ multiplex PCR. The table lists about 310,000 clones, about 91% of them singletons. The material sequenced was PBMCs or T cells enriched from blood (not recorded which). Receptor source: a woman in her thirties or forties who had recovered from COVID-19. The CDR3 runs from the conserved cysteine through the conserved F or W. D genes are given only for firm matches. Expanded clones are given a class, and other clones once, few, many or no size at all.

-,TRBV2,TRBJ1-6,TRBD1,TGTGCCAGCGGGCAGTCCAAGGGGACAGTCCACTTT,CASGQSKGTVHF
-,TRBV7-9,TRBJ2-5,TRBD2,TGTGCCAGCAGCCCTACTAGCGGGGGAGAGACCCAGTACTTC,CASSPTSGGETQYF
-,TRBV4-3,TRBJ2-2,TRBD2,TGCGCCAGCAGCCAAGGAAGCGGGAGGGTCACCGGGGAGCTGTTTTTT,CASSQGSGRVTGELFF
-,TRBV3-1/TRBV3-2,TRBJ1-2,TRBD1,TGTGCCAGCGAGACAGGGGGCGGGTATGGCTACACCTTC,CASETGGGYGYTF
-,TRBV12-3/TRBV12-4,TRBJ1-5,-,TGTGCCAGCTCCCGGGATCAGCCCCAGCATTTT,CASSRDQPQHF
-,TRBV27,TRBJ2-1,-,TGTGCCAGCAGTGGAGACCCCCGATACAATGAGCAGTTCTTC,CASSGDPRYNEQFF
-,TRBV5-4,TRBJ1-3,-,TGTGCCAGCAGCTTGACAACCACCTCTGGAAACACCATATATTTT,CASSLTTTSGNTIYF
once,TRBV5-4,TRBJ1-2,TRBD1,TGTGCCAGCAGCTCTTGGACAGGACTCTATGTGATAACCTTC,CASSSWTGLYVITF
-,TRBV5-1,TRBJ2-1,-,TGCGCCAGCAGTCCCGGGACTCCCGTCTACAATGAGCAGTTCTTC,CASSPGTPVYNEQFF
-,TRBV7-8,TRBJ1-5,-,TGTGCCAGCAGCTTAGGTGGGGGCGGTGGGAATCAGCCCCAGCATTTT,CASSLGGGGGNQPQHF
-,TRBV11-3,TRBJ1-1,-,TGTGCCAGCAGTTGGGGAGGAGGTATGAACACTGAAGCTTTCTTT,CASSWGGGMNTEAFF
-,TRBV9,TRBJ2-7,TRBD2,TGTGCCAGCAGCGTAGCTAGCGGGGCCGAGCAGTACTTC,CASSVASGAEQYF
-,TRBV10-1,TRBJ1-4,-,TGCGCCAGCAGGCGGGTGGATGAAAAACTGTTTTTT,CASRRVDEKLFF
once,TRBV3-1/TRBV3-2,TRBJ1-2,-,TGTGCCAGCAGCCAAGATCTTGGAGTCCGTGGCTACACCTTC,CASSQDLGVRGYTF
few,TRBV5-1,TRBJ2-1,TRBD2,TGCGCCAGCAGCTTGGCCCCTCTAGCGGCGGCCACAAATGAGCAGTTCTTC,CASSLAPLAAATNEQFF
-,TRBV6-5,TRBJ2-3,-,TGTGCCAGCAGTTCTTCCCCGTTAGCAGATACGCAGTATTTT,CASSSSPLADTQYF
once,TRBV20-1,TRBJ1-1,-,TGCAGTTCCCGTCCGGGGACTGAAGCTTTCTTT,CSSRPGTEAFF
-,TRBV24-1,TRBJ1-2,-,TGTGCCACCAGTGATACAGGGAACTATGGCTACACCTTC,CATSDTGNYGYTF
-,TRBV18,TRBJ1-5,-,TGTGCCAGCTCACCCACAGGGTTCTTCAATCAGCCCCAGCATTTT,CASSPTGFFNQPQHF
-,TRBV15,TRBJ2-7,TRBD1,TGTGCCACCAGCAGAGGCCCCCCGGGACAGGGGGCGGGCTACGAGCAGTACTTC,CATSRGPPGQGAGYEQYF
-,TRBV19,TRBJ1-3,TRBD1,TGTGCCAGCAGGAAGGACAGGGCCGCGGGAAACACCATATATTTT,CASRKDRAAGNTIYF
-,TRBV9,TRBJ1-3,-,TGTGCCAGCAGCGTAGGGGGTGCAGGGTCTGGAAACACCATATATTTT,CASSVGGAGSGNTIYF
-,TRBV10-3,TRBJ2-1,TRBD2,TGTGCCATCAGTTTAGCGGGGCCTAAGTACAATGAGCAGTTCTTC,CAISLAGPKYNEQFF
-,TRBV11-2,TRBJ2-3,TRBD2,TGTGCCAGTTTAGCGGGAGGGAGCGATACGCAGTATTTT,CASLAGGSDTQYF